This T cell receptor (beta chain) was sequenced in a study of early T cells in non-severe SARS-CoV-2 infection. Germline V gene lookup returns CDR1 MNHEY and CDR2 SVGAGI. CDR3 length equals 13 residues. Trimming took off 6 bases at V and 0 bases at J, with 6 bases between the two ends. This clonotype was seen many times. TCRdb ran MiXCR on the 5' RACE reads and lists one entry per CDR3 protein. The sample lists some 32,000 distinct CDR3 sequences; around 7% were seen once. The sequencing sample was made of whole blood. The clonotype comes from an adult who was a healthcare worker with PCR-confirmed SARS-CoV-2 infection or an uninfected control (not recorded which). The chain has TRBV6-5 and TRBJ2-1; D gene ambiguous. CDR3 sequence: CASSLTSYNEQFF. The DNA for the CDR3 is TGTGCCAGCAGCTTAACCTCCTACAATGAGCAGTTCTTC.